These 4 T cell receptor beta chains were all obtained from the same sample, sequenced in a study of blood T cell repertoires in COVID-19. Produced via immunoSEQ multiplex PCR; TCRdb's table is partial and in-frame only. The sample carries around 78,000 clones, just over 85% recorded once. Sample: peripheral blood. The receptors were gathered from a human donor in a cohort sampled during active COVID-19.

J is TRBJ2-6 and V is TRBV7-9; no clear D. The CDR3 loop spans 17 amino acids. Germline V gene lookup returns CDR1 SEHNR and CDR2 FQNEAQ (reference sequence). Trimming took off 0 bases at V and 0 bases at J, with 9 bases between the two ends. This chain's CDR3 is CASSLAQVASGANVLTF. The CDR3 DNA sequence: TGTGCCAGCAGCTTAGCTCAGGTCGCCTCTGGGGCCAACGTCCTGACTTTC.

The chain links TRBV7-9 to TRBJ2-3, with 9 nucleotides matching TRBD2. J lost 8 bases, V lost 3 bases, and 15 bases had no gene match. From germline, CDR1 is SEHNR and CDR2 FQNEAQ (reference sequence). The CDR3 is 17 residues long. CDR3 DNA sequence: TGTGCCAGCAGCTTTTTCGATAGCGGGGGAGTCCCGGGTACGCAGTATTTT. Its translation is CASSFFDSGGVPGTQYF.

This clone was counted only a few times. The chain carries TRBV13 and TRBJ1-6, with 7 bases aligning to TRBD1. V lost 5 bases and J lost 10; bases outside the gene matches: 14. CDR1 is PRHDT, CDR2 FYEKMQ, per germline (reference sequence). The CDR3 length is 16 residues. The CDR3 DNA reads as TGTGCCAGCAGCCAAACAGGGGCCGGGTTCTTATCACCCCTCCACTTT. Protein: CASSQTGAGFLSPLHF.

This chain connects TRBV7-9 to TRBJ2-1; D possibly corresponds to TRBD2 (5 bases). The CDR3 runs to 14 residues. Germline V gene sequence: CDR1 SEHNR, CDR2 FQNEAQ (reference sequence). V lost 2 bases, J lost 9 bases, and 14 bases lay in between. DNA of the CDR3: TGTGCCAGCAGCTTACGCGTCCAAACTAGTGAGCAGTTCTTC. It translates to CASSLRVQTSEQFF.